This record concerns one TCR beta chain sequence. This specimen belongs to a study of OX40 agonist ivuxolimab in advanced cancers. About the study: Earlier anti-PD-1, anti-PD-L1 or anti-CTLA-4 therapy was permitted; less than 50% had received some.

Profiling relied on immunoSEQ multiplex PCR, and the TCRdb table lists in-frame clones only, not all of them. Of around 76,000 clones in the sample, about 79% are singletons; the top ten hold 0.95% to 1.3%. Germline-derived CDR1 and CDR2 are SGHAT and FQNNGV. CDR3 length: 14 residues. Trimming shortened V by 3 bases and J by 0 bases, and 8 bases separated the two germline ends. The source material was CD4+ or CD8+ T cells sorted from blood, sampled in a trial of the OX40 agonist ivuxolimab. The sequence derives from an adult with an advanced solid tumor such as melanoma, head and neck, liver or kidney cancer. J is TRBJ1-2 and V is TRBV11-2; no clear D gene. The CDR3 reads CASSFDGSNYGYTF. In DNA, the CDR3 is TGTGCCAGCAGCTTTGACGGATCTAACTATGGCTACACCTTC.